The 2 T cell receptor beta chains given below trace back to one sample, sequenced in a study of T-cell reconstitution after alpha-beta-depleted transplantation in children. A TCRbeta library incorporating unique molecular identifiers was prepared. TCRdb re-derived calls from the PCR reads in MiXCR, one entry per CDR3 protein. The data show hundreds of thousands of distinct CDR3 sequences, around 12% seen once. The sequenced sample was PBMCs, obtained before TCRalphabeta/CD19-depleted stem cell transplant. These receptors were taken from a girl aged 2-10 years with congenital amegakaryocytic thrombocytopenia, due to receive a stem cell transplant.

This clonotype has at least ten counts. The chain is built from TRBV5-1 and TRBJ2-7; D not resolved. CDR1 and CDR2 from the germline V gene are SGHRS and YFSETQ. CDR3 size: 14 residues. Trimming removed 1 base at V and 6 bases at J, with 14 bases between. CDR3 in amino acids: CASSLLGEMAEQYF. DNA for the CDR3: TGCGCCAGCAGCTTGCTTGGGGAAATGGCCGAGCAGTACTTC.

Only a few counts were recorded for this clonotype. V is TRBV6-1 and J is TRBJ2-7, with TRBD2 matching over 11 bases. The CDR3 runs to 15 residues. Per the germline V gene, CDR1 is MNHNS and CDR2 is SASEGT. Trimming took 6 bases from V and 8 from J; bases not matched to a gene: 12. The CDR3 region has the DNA TGTGCCAGCAGGGAGGGACTAGCGGATCCTACGAAGCAGTACTTC. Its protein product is CASREGLADPTKQYF.